The rows below give T cell receptor beta chains drawn from one sample of a study of T cells in Graves' hyperthyroidism and ophthalmopathy. Via MiXCR, TCRdb re-called the multiplex PCR reads, giving one row per CDR3 protein. Among over 250,000 distinct CDR3 sequences listed, 25% to 30% were seen once. The sequenced sample was blood. Receptors originate from a man aged 35-49 years with Graves' hyperthyroidism that later progressed to Graves' ophthalmopathy. Each CDR3 is given with its conserved first and last residue. A D gene is named only where the DNA matches it firmly. Clone size is shown for a subset of rows, as once, few, many or a class of expanded clone.

d_gene: .
j_gene: TRBJ2-7
abundance: .
v_gene: TRBV6-2/TRBV6-3
CDR3nt: TGTGCCAGCAGTTACTCGTCAGGGGCGGTCATCTACGAGCAGTACTTC
CDR3aa: CASSYSSGAVIYEQYF

d_gene: TRBD2
j_gene: TRBJ2-7
abundance: .
v_gene: TRBV6-2/TRBV6-3
CDR3nt: TGTGCCAGCAGTTACGCGGCTAGCGGGCTCTACGAGCAGTACTTC
CDR3aa: CASSYAASGLYEQYF

d_gene: .
j_gene: TRBJ2-7
abundance: many
v_gene: TRBV2
CDR3nt: TGTGCCAGCTGCTGGGAACAGGCCTCTACCGAGCAGTACTTC
CDR3aa: CASCWEQASTEQYF

d_gene: TRBD2
j_gene: TRBJ2-5
abundance: many
v_gene: TRBV7-3
CDR3nt: TGTGCCAGCAGCTTATTACCTCGCGGGAGGGGGGGCGAGACCCAGTACTTC
CDR3aa: CASSLLPRGRGGETQYF

d_gene: TRBD1
j_gene: TRBJ1-2
abundance: many
v_gene: TRBV12-3/TRBV12-4
CDR3nt: TGTGCCAGCAGTTTAGCGCTGGGACAGGGGGCTGGCTACACCTTC
CDR3aa: CASSLALGQGAGYTF

d_gene: .
j_gene: TRBJ2-7
abundance: .
v_gene: TRBV27
CDR3nt: TGTGCCACCCAGAACAGGGTAAGCTCCTACGAGCAGTACTTC
CDR3aa: CATQNRVSSYEQYF

d_gene: TRBD1
j_gene: TRBJ1-1
abundance: .
v_gene: TRBV6-1
CDR3nt: TGTGCCAGCAGTATGGGGACAGGGGGCTCGACTGAAGCTTTCTTT
CDR3aa: CASSMGTGGSTEAFF

d_gene: .
j_gene: TRBJ2-6
abundance: many
v_gene: TRBV6-4
CDR3nt: TGTGCCAGCAGCTGGCGGGATGACCTCTCTGGGGCCAACGTCCTGACTTTC
CDR3aa: CASSWRDDLSGANVLTF

d_gene: .
j_gene: TRBJ1-3
abundance: many
v_gene: TRBV7-2
CDR3nt: TGTGCCAGCAGCTTTCAGGAGGGGCCTGGAAACACCATATATTTT
CDR3aa: CASSFQEGPGNTIYF

d_gene: TRBD2
j_gene: TRBJ2-7
abundance: .
v_gene: TRBV19
CDR3nt: TGTGCCAGTAGTTTTTTAGCGGGAGGTGCCTACGAGCAGTACTTC
CDR3aa: CASSFLAGGAYEQYF

d_gene: .
j_gene: TRBJ2-7
abundance: many
v_gene: TRBV6-5
CDR3nt: TGTGCCAGCAAGGAGGGTGCGTCCTACGAGCAGTACTTC
CDR3aa: CASKEGASYEQYF

d_gene: TRBD2
j_gene: TRBJ2-7
abundance: .
v_gene: TRBV20-1
CDR3nt: TGCAGTGTAGCGGGAGGGCCTGGCGAGCAGTACTTC
CDR3aa: CSVAGGPGEQYF

d_gene: .
j_gene: TRBJ2-7
abundance: many
v_gene: TRBV6-4
CDR3nt: TGTGCCAGCAGTGAGCCAATAGGGGGGCGCATGAATCGGCAGTACTTC
CDR3aa: CASSEPIGGRMNRQYF

d_gene: .
j_gene: TRBJ1-5
abundance: many
v_gene: TRBV2
CDR3nt: TGTGCCAGCAGAGAAACAGGGATCAATCAGCCCCAGCATTTT
CDR3aa: CASRETGINQPQHF

d_gene: .
j_gene: TRBJ2-7
abundance: many
v_gene: TRBV30
CDR3nt: TGTGCCTGGTCCACCACCGCCAGGTTGTCCTACGAGCAGTACTTC
CDR3aa: CAWSTTARLSYEQYF

d_gene: .
j_gene: TRBJ2-5
abundance: many
v_gene: TRBV12-3/TRBV12-4
CDR3nt: TGTGCCAGCAGAGGAACTAGCAGTCAAGAGACCCAGTACTTC
CDR3aa: CASRGTSSQETQYF

d_gene: TRBD2
j_gene: TRBJ2-2
abundance: many
v_gene: TRBV6-5
CDR3nt: TGTGCCAGCACCTTCGGACTAGCGGGTAACACCGGGGAGCTGTTTTTT
CDR3aa: CASTFGLAGNTGELFF

d_gene: TRBD2
j_gene: TRBJ2-5
abundance: many
v_gene: TRBV27
CDR3nt: TGTGCCAGCAGCCAAAGGGAGGGAGAGACCCAGTACTTC
CDR3aa: CASSQREGETQYF

d_gene: .
j_gene: TRBJ2-4
abundance: .
v_gene: TRBV7-3
CDR3nt: TGTGCCAGCGGCTTGGCTCTGCCTATAGCCCAAAACATTCAGTACTTC
CDR3aa: CASGLALPIAQNIQYF

d_gene: .
j_gene: TRBJ1-3
abundance: many
v_gene: TRBV12-3/TRBV12-4
CDR3nt: TGTGCCAGCAGTCTCCATTCAGGCCTCTCTGGAAACACCATATATTTT
CDR3aa: CASSLHSGLSGNTIYF

d_gene: .
j_gene: TRBJ1-1
abundance: many
v_gene: TRBV29-1
CDR3nt: TGCAGCGTACATGGACAACGATTGAACACTGAAGCTTTCTTT
CDR3aa: CSVHGQRLNTEAFF

d_gene: .
j_gene: TRBJ2-2
abundance: many
v_gene: TRBV24-1
CDR3nt: TGTGCCACCAGTGACACCGGGACCGGCGGGGAGCTGTTTTTT
CDR3aa: CATSDTGTGGELFF

d_gene: TRBD1
j_gene: TRBJ2-5
abundance: many
v_gene: TRBV6-5
CDR3nt: TGTGCCAGCAGAGGACAGGGACGAGAGACCCAGTACTTC
CDR3aa: CASRGQGRETQYF

d_gene: TRBD1
j_gene: TRBJ2-5
abundance: many
v_gene: TRBV2
CDR3nt: TGTGCCAGCAGGAAGGGACAGGGGCGCCAAGAGACCCAGTACTTC
CDR3aa: CASRKGQGRQETQYF

d_gene: TRBD2
j_gene: TRBJ2-7
abundance: .
v_gene: TRBV4-2
CDR3nt: TGTGCCAGCAGCCCGACCATATCTAGCGGGAGGGCCTCACACTTC
CDR3aa: CASSPTISSGRASHF

d_gene: .
j_gene: TRBJ1-5
abundance: many
v_gene: TRBV7-2
CDR3nt: TGTGCCAGCACCTCGCGGAAGCTGGGAAATCAGCCCCAGCATTTT
CDR3aa: CASTSRKLGNQPQHF

d_gene: .
j_gene: TRBJ1-1
abundance: .
v_gene: TRBV6-2/TRBV6-3
CDR3nt: TGTGCCAGCAGTGATTACAGAGTGAACACTGAAGCTTTCTTT
CDR3aa: CASSDYRVNTEAFF

d_gene: .
j_gene: TRBJ2-7
abundance: many
v_gene: TRBV10-3
CDR3nt: TGTGCCACCAGGGAGCAGGCGGGTGGAGGTTCCTACGAGCAGTACTTC
CDR3aa: CATREQAGGGSYEQYF

d_gene: .
j_gene: TRBJ2-5
abundance: many
v_gene: TRBV5-1
CDR3nt: TGCGCCAGCAGCTTGGTGTCCGGAGACCAAGAGACCCAGTACTTC
CDR3aa: CASSLVSGDQETQYF

d_gene: .
j_gene: TRBJ1-2
abundance: many
v_gene: TRBV28
CDR3nt: TGTGCCAGCAGTTTGACGGGGCGGCAGGGGATCGGCTACACCTTC
CDR3aa: CASSLTGRQGIGYTF

d_gene: TRBD2
j_gene: TRBJ2-3
abundance: many
v_gene: TRBV6-5
CDR3nt: TGTGCCAGCAGTTACAGCGGGATTGCGGATACGCAGTATTTT
CDR3aa: CASSYSGIADTQYF

d_gene: TRBD2
j_gene: TRBJ2-2
abundance: .
v_gene: TRBV28
CDR3nt: TGTGCCAGCAGTTTTCCGGGAGGGCCGAGCACCGGGGAGCTGCTTTTT
CDR3aa: CASSFPGGPSTGELLF

d_gene: .
j_gene: TRBJ1-5
abundance: many
v_gene: TRBV20-1
CDR3nt: TGCAGTGCTAGGCGGAACAATCAGCCCCAGCATTTT
CDR3aa: CSARRNNQPQHF

d_gene: TRBD2
j_gene: TRBJ2-7
abundance: many
v_gene: TRBV20-1
CDR3nt: TGCAGTGCTAGAGATTATTTGGAGGGAGGGTTCGAGCAGTACTTC
CDR3aa: CSARDYLEGGFEQYF

d_gene: TRBD2
j_gene: TRBJ2-5
abundance: .
v_gene: TRBV7-6
CDR3nt: TGTGCCAGCAGCCACTCTCTGGGGCTAGCGGGAGGGGAGACCCAGTACTTC
CDR3aa: CASSHSLGLAGGETQYF

d_gene: TRBD1
j_gene: TRBJ1-1
abundance: once
v_gene: TRBV19
CDR3nt: TGTGCCAGTAGTCCCCGGGACAGGGGGGCGGCGGCTTTCTTT
CDR3aa: CASSPRDRGAAAFF

d_gene: .
j_gene: TRBJ1-3
abundance: many
v_gene: TRBV6-5
CDR3nt: TGTGCCAGCAGTTACTCGCAGTTCCGCTCTGGAAACACCATATATTTT
CDR3aa: CASSYSQFRSGNTIYF

d_gene: TRBD1
j_gene: TRBJ2-7
abundance: .
v_gene: TRBV24-1
CDR3nt: TGTGCCACCAGTGCTTCGACAGGGGTTAGCGACGAGCAGTACTTC
CDR3aa: CATSASTGVSDEQYF

d_gene: .
j_gene: TRBJ2-7
abundance: many
v_gene: TRBV2
CDR3nt: TGTGCCAGAGGGTATCCTCTGGGGTCGCGGGAGCAGTACTTC
CDR3aa: CARGYPLGSREQYF

d_gene: .
j_gene: TRBJ2-7
abundance: .
v_gene: TRBV6-2/TRBV6-3
CDR3nt: TGTGCCACGAGAAGGGCGGGGGCGAACTACGAGCAGTACTTC
CDR3aa: CATRRAGANYEQYF

d_gene: TRBD1
j_gene: TRBJ1-1
abundance: once
v_gene: TRBV27
CDR3nt: TGTGCCAGCAAAGGGACAGCCGTTGAAGCTTTCTTT
CDR3aa: CASKGTAVEAFF

d_gene: TRBD2
j_gene: TRBJ2-7
abundance: many
v_gene: TRBV14
CDR3nt: TGTGCCAGCAGCCATAGACTAGCGGACGCCTACGAGCAGTACTTC
CDR3aa: CASSHRLADAYEQYF

d_gene: TRBD2
j_gene: TRBJ2-7
abundance: .
v_gene: TRBV28
CDR3nt: TGTGCCAGCACTCCCGGGAGGGCAAGCTACGAGCAGTACTTC
CDR3aa: CASTPGRASYEQYF

d_gene: .
j_gene: TRBJ2-7
abundance: many
v_gene: TRBV4-1
CDR3nt: TGCGCCAGCAGCCTCCAGGGGTGGGGGAACTACGAGCAGTACTTC
CDR3aa: CASSLQGWGNYEQYF

d_gene: .
j_gene: TRBJ1-5
abundance: many
v_gene: TRBV24-1
CDR3nt: TGTGCCACCAGTTCGGGACACAAAAATCAGCCCCAGCATTTT
CDR3aa: CATSSGHKNQPQHF

d_gene: TRBD1
j_gene: TRBJ2-2
abundance: many
v_gene: TRBV7-8
CDR3nt: TGTGCCAGCAGCGCGCAGGGGGCTGACACCGGGGAGCTGTTTTTT
CDR3aa: CASSAQGADTGELFF

d_gene: .
j_gene: TRBJ2-7
abundance: many
v_gene: TRBV5-1
CDR3nt: TGCGCCAGCAGCCTAGAGGGACCAGCGGGGCAGTACTTC
CDR3aa: CASSLEGPAGQYF

d_gene: .
j_gene: TRBJ1-2
abundance: many
v_gene: TRBV27
CDR3nt: TGTGCCAGCAGTTTCAGGGTTGGGGGTGGCTACACCTTC
CDR3aa: CASSFRVGGGYTF

d_gene: .
j_gene: TRBJ2-5
abundance: many
v_gene: TRBV20-1
CDR3nt: TGCAGTGCTAGTGGGTTGGCGGGCCAGGAGACCCAGTACTTC
CDR3aa: CSASGLAGQETQYF

d_gene: .
j_gene: TRBJ2-7
abundance: many
v_gene: TRBV6-5
CDR3nt: TGTGCCAGCAGAGACTCGACGGACTACGAGCAGTACTTC
CDR3aa: CASRDSTDYEQYF

d_gene: .
j_gene: TRBJ1-2
abundance: .
v_gene: TRBV5-1
CDR3nt: TGCGCCAGCAGCTTGGATCAGGAGGTCTATGGCTACACCTTC
CDR3aa: CASSLDQEVYGYTF

d_gene: .
j_gene: TRBJ1-1
abundance: many
v_gene: TRBV30
CDR3nt: TGTGCCTGGACCCCACGGGGGCAGGGGAACACTGAAGCTTTCTTT
CDR3aa: CAWTPRGQGNTEAFF

d_gene: .
j_gene: TRBJ1-5
abundance: .
v_gene: TRBV6-1
CDR3nt: TGTGCCAGCAGTGAAGAGGGACAGCCCCAGCATTTT
CDR3aa: CASSEEGQPQHF

d_gene: .
j_gene: TRBJ2-6
abundance: many
v_gene: TRBV28
CDR3nt: TGTGCCAGCACGGGTGCTGGGGCCAACGTCCTGACTTTC
CDR3aa: CASTGAGANVLTF